This T cell receptor (beta chain) emerged from a study of early T cells in non-severe SARS-CoV-2 infection. Study background: The study sequenced bulk RNA from unsorted whole blood, with chains unpaired. Study results and caveats: VDJdb matching skewed toward anti-spike CD8 responses, missing private and CD4 specificities.

The CDR3 runs to 14 residues. Germline V lookup: CDR1 SGHRS, CDR2 YFSETQ. The V end lost 4 bases, the J end lost 6 bases, and 13 bases lay between the germline ends. A word on this clonotype: Its target is not known.

Separate cDNA molecules each had unique molecular identifiers attached to them. Via MiXCR, TCRdb re-called the 5' RACE reads, giving one row per CDR3 protein. This table holds roughly 120,000 distinct CDR3 sequences, about 15% found once. This rearrangement joins TRBV5-1 to TRBJ2-2; maybe TRBD1 (6 bases). The receptor comes from an adult who was a healthcare worker with PCR-confirmed SARS-CoV-2 infection or an uninfected control (not recorded which). The sequenced material came from whole blood. The CDR3 DNA reads as TGCGCCAGCAGCCCTGGACAGTCCGCCGGGGAGCTGTTTTTT. Amino acids: CASSPGQSAGELFF. Drawing the rest from reference TRBV5-1 and TRBJ2-2, the complete variable domain is KAGVTQTPRYLIKTRGQQVTLSCSPISGHRSVSWYQQTPGQGLQFLFEYFSETQRNKGNFPGRFSGRQFSNSRSEMNVSTLELGDSALYLCASSPGQSAGELFFGEGSRLTVL.